Described below is a single TCR beta chain sequence and its context. The sample comes from a study of control samples from healthy donors and cancer patients. Assay used: immunoSEQ multiplex PCR; TCRdb lists only in-frame clones, some missing. The top ten hold about 8.7% of the sample, which has 120,000 or so clones, more than 75% seen once. The specimen was blood. This receptor was obtained from a man aged 35-49 years in good health.

The CDR3 reads CASSQGELGQNTEAFF. Written as DNA, the CDR3 is TGTGCCAGCAGCCAAGGAGAACTCGGACAGAACACTGAAGCTTTCTTT. This chain connects TRBV3-1 (or the pseudogene TRBV3-2) to TRBJ1-1; D possibly corresponds to TRBD1 (5 bases). V lost 1 base and J 1 base, leaving 13 bases between the germline ends. The CDR3 loop spans 16 amino acids. Germline V gene sequence: CDR1 LGHDT, CDR2 YNNKEL (reference sequence).